One sample yielded the 22 T cell receptor beta chains listed below, sequenced in a study of blood T cell repertoires in COVID-19. Sequenced by immunoSEQ multiplex PCR; TCRdb stores in-frame clones only, minus some. The table records tens of thousands of clones, 65% to 85% of them present only once. The specimen was peripheral blood. Source of these receptors: a human donor in a cohort sampled during active COVID-19.

The chain employs TRBV10-1 and TRBJ2-4, with TRBD2 identical over 7 bases. After removal of 3 bases from V and 6 bases from J, the junction contained 5 bases not matched to a gene. The CDR3 runs to 14 residues. Germline values: CDR1 WNHNN, CDR2 SYGVQD (reference sequence). In nucleotides, the CDR3 is TGCGCCAGCAGTGATGGGGGGGGAAGAAACATTCAGTACTTC. Encoded protein: CASSDGGGRNIQYF.

This clone was picked up many times. This sequence joins TRBV6-1 and TRBJ2-1; 7 bases match TRBD2. The CDR3 runs to 15 residues. V lost 3 bases to trimming and J lost 3 bases; unmatched junction nucleotides: 5. Germline CDR1 is MNHNS and CDR2 is SASEGT. In nucleotides, the CDR3 is TGTGCCAGCAGTGATCAGTCTAGCGGCTACAATGAGCAGTTCTTC. Protein product: CASSDQSSGYNEQFF.

The gene calls are TRBV6-5 and TRBJ2-3; 7 nucleotides agree with TRBD1. Germline V CDR1 and CDR2: MNHEY, SVGAGI. The CDR3 totals 15 residues. V lost 7 bases to trimming and J lost 4 bases; unmatched junction nucleotides: 11. In nucleotides, the CDR3 is TGTGCCAGCATCGACTACCCGACAGGGTCAGATACGCAGTATTTT. Translation: CASIDYPTGSDTQYF.

This rearrangement joins TRBV19 to TRBJ2-1; 12 bases are shared with TRBD1. V was clipped by 6 bases and J by 7 bases; unmatched bases: 22. Per germline, CDR1 LNHDA and CDR2 SQIVND (reference sequence). The CDR3 has 20 amino acids. CDR3 region: CASSRILGTGGARRDNEQFF. The CDR3 region has the DNA TGTGCCAGTAGCCGAATACTTGGGACAGGGGGCGCCCGGAGAGATAATGAGCAGTTCTTC. Full variable domain (remainder filled in from reference TRBV19 and TRBJ2-1): DGGITQSPKYLFRKEGQNVTLSCEQNLNHDAMYWYRQDPGQGLRLIYYSQIVNDFQKGDIAEGYSVSREKKESFPLTVTSAQKNPTAFYLCASSRILGTGGARRDNEQFFGPGTRLTVL.

CDR3 sequence: CASSLGGANEQYF. CDR3 coding DNA: TGTGCCAGCAGCTTGGGGGGTGCTAACGAGCAGTACTTC. The rearrangement joins TRBV7-3 to TRBJ2-7, with D maybe TRBD2 (6 bases). The CDR3 spans 13 residues. With 3 bases removed from V and 5 bases from J, the gap between germline ends came to 11 bases. In germline, CDR1 is SGHTA, CDR2 FQGTGA.

V usage is TRBV6-2 or TRBV6-3 and J usage is TRBJ1-5; 7 bases are a match to TRBD1. The CDR3 consists of 15 residues. J lost 2 bases, V lost 6 bases, and 7 bases had no gene match. Per germline, CDR1 MNHEY and CDR2 SVGEGT. In DNA, the CDR3 is TGTGCCAGCAGCCCACAGGGGATTGGCAATCAGCCCCAGCATTTT. It translates to CASSPQGIGNQPQHF.

The CDR3 DNA reads as TGTGCCTGGAGTGGGACCGGGACAGTCATATGGAGTCGTTCACCCCTCCACTTT. This gives the protein CAWSGTGTVIWSRSPLHF. The rearrangement uses TRBV30 and TRBJ1-6, with 7 bases that match TRBD1. The CDR3 runs 18 residues. The germline gives CDR1 GTSNPN, CDR2 SVGIG (reference sequence). V shed 1 base and J 9 bases; nucleotides not matched to a gene: 18. The full variable domain, with the rest looked up from reference TRBV30 and TRBJ1-6, is SQTIHQWPATLVQPVGSPLSLECTVEGTSNPNLYWYRQAAGRGLQLLFYSVGIGQISSEVPQNLSASRPQDRQFILSSKKLLLSDSGFYLCAWSGTGTVIWSRSPLHFGNGTRLTVT.

This clone was seen a single time. The CDR3 reads CASSTRQGWNEKLFF. CDR3 nucleotide sequence: TGTGCCAGCAGCACACGACAGGGTTGGAATGAAAAACTGTTTTTT. The V gene is TRBV9, the J gene TRBJ1-4; TRBD1 matches at 7 bases. CDR1 is SGDLS, CDR2 YYNGEE, per germline. With V trimmed by 4 bases and J by 5 bases, 8 bases remained unmatched. The CDR3 is 15 residues long.

This sequence joins TRBV19 and TRBJ1-2; D is unclear. Trimming left V 2 bases short and J 2 bases short, with 15 bases between. The germline V gene has CDR1 LNHDA and CDR2 SQIVND (reference sequence). CDR3 length equals 16 residues. This chain's CDR3 is CASSITLAGKNYGYTF. As DNA, the CDR3 is TGTGCCAGTAGTATAACCCTCGCAGGAAAAAACTATGGCTACACCTTC.

The V and J genes are TRBV6-5 and TRBJ2-7; the D is unclear. The length of the CDR3 is 15 residues. Germline CDR1 is MNHEY and CDR2 is SVGAGI. V lost 5 bases to trimming and J lost 0 bases, with 14 bases between them. CDR3 nucleotide sequence: TGTGCCAGCAGTAGAGACACCTTAAGCTCCTACGAGCAGTACTTC. Its protein product is CASSRDTLSSYEQYF.

The chain joins TRBV11-3 to TRBJ2-5, with TRBD1 identical over 10 bases. CDR1 is SGHNT and CDR2 is YENEEA in the germline V gene. V shed 1 base and J 5 bases; nucleotides not matched to a gene: 4. The CDR3 is 15 residues long. The CDR3 sequence: CASSLGQGAWETQYF. CDR3 nucleotides: TGTGCCAGCAGCTTAGGACAGGGGGCTTGGGAGACCCAGTACTTC.

This sequence joins TRBV19 and TRBJ1-5, with 12 bases that match TRBD1. There are 17 residues in the CDR3. From germline, CDR1 is LNHDA and CDR2 SQIVND (reference sequence). Germline trimming cut 7 bases from V and 2 bases from J; bases unmatched to any gene: 9. CDR3 nucleotide sequence: TGTGCCAGTATACAAAGGGACAGGGGGCCTCGCAATCAGCCCCAGCATTTT. Its translation is CASIQRDRGPRNQPQHF. Filled out from reference TRBV19 and TRBJ1-5, the complete variable domain reads DGGITQSPKYLFRKEGQNVTLSCEQNLNHDAMYWYRQDPGQGLRLIYYSQIVNDFQKGDIAEGYSVSREKKESFPLTVTSAQKNPTAFYLCASIQRDRGPRNQPQHFGDGTRLSIL.

The chain has TRBV25-1 and TRBJ2-3; TRBD2 aligns across 7 bases. V lost 1 base, J lost 2 bases, and 12 bases stayed unmatched. The CDR3 consists of 18 residues. Per the germline V gene, CDR1 is MGHDK and CDR2 is SYGVNS. DNA for the CDR3: TGTGCCAGCAGTGAATTTTTCAGTGGCGGGGGAGCCACAGATACGCAGTATTTT. Translating it yields CASSEFFSGGGATDTQYF.

Only one count was recorded for this clone. The same CDR3 also results from other DNA sequences found in this sample. This chain links TRBV5-1 with TRBJ2-7, with 9 bases matching TRBD1. V was clipped by 0 bases and J by 1 base; unmatched bases: 2. This CDR3 spans 15 amino acids. Germline V gene data show CDR1 as SGHRS and CDR2 as YFSETQ. CDR3 amino acids: CASSLAGTGSYEQYF. Written as DNA, the CDR3 is TGCGCCAGCAGCTTGGCAGGGACAGGGTCCTACGAGCAGTACTTC.

This clone was seen only a few times. This chain connects TRBV19 to TRBJ1-1; unclear D gene. Trimming cost V 4 bases and J 0 bases, with 9 bases left between them. This CDR3 has 14 residues. Per the germline V gene, CDR1 is LNHDA and CDR2 is SQIVND (reference sequence). The CDR3 DNA sequence: TGTGCCAGTAGTAGGGGAGGAGTGAACACTGAAGCTTTCTTT. Protein sequence: CASSRGGVNTEAFF.

The rearrangement links TRBV6-5 to TRBJ1-1; D may be TRBD1 (6 bases). Germline V CDR1 and CDR2: MNHEY, SVGAGI. The V gene lost 6 bases and the J gene lost 1 base, with 15 bases spanning the gap. CDR3 length equals 15 residues. Here the CDR3 reads CASRPPGHPNTEAFF. The CDR3 DNA follows: TGTGCCAGCAGACCACCGGGACACCCGAACACTGAAGCTTTCTTT.

This clone was seen a few times. This sequence joins TRBV5-1 and TRBJ1-1; TRBD1 agrees at 9 bases. The V and J ends lost 4 bases and 7 bases, in that order; junction bases with no gene match: 5. The CDR3 length is 13 residues. CDR1 is SGHRS and CDR2 is YFSETQ in the germline V gene. CDR3 sequence: CASSETGGGEAFF. The CDR3 coding sequence is TGCGCCAGCAGCGAAACAGGGGGCGGTGAAGCTTTCTTT.

V gene TRBV12-3 or TRBV12-4 combines with J gene TRBJ1-6; D gene uncertain. The CDR3 loop spans 12 amino acids. Trimming pared 7 bases from V and 9 bases from J, leaving 10 bases between. The CDR3 DNA sequence: TGTGCCAGCAACTTAAACGGTTCACCCCTCCACTTT. As protein: CASNLNGSPLHF.

This clone is labeled medium-sized. Other DNA sequences of this sample code for an identical CDR3. V gene TRBV5-6 combines with J gene TRBJ2-2, with TRBD2 matching 12 bases. The ends lost 2 bases at V and 4 bases at J; junction bases unmatched: 3. Germline V gives CDR1 SGHDT, CDR2 YYEEEE. The CDR3 totals 16 residues. In DNA form, the CDR3 reads TGTGCCAGCAGCTTTGGACTAGCGGGGCTCACCGGGGAGCTGTTTTTT. Its protein product is CASSFGLAGLTGELFF.

This chain links TRBV6-5 with TRBJ2-7; TRBD1 aligns across 10 bases. This CDR3 spans 15 amino acids. The junction had 4 bases not matched to a gene; V was cut back by 0 bases and J by 5 bases. Germline V gene data show CDR1 as MNHEY and CDR2 as SVGAGI. The CDR3 DNA follows: TGTGCCAGCAGTTACTCGACAGGGGGCAAACACGAGCAGTACTTC. Translating it yields CASSYSTGGKHEQYF.

The V and J genes are TRBV6-5 and TRBJ1-4; TRBD1 agrees at 8 bases. Germline CDR1 reads MNHEY; CDR2 reads SVGAGI. V trimming: 7 bases; J trimming: 10 bases; junction bases outside the gene matches: 11. CDR3 size: 14 residues. This CDR3 reads CASTFGTGPRKLFF. In nucleotides, the CDR3 is TGTGCCAGCACTTTCGGGACAGGTCCGCGAAAACTGTTTTTT.

The chain carries TRBV25-1 and TRBJ1-5; possibly TRBD1 for D (6 bases). V lost 4 bases and J 6 bases, leaving 13 bases between the germline ends. This CDR3 has 14 residues. In germline, CDR1 is MGHDK, CDR2 SYGVNS. Written as DNA, the CDR3 is TGTGCCAGCAGTGGGACAGCCTTGGGTCAGCCCCAGCATTTT. This codes for CASSGTALGQPQHF.